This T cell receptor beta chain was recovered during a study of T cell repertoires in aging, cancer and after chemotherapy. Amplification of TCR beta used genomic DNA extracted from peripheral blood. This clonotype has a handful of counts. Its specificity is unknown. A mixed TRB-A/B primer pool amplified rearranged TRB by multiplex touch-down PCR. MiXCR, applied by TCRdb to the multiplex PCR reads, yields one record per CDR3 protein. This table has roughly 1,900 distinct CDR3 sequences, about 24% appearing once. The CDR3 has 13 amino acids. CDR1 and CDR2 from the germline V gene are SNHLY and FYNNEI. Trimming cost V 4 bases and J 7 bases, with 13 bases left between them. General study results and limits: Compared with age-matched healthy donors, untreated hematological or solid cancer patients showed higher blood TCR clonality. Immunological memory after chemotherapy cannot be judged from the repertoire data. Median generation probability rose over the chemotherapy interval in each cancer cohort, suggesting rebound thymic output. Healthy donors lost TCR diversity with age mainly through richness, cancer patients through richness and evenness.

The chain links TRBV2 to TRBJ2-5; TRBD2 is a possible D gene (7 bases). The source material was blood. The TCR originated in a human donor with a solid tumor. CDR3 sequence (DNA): TGTGCCAGCAGTGTTGGGGGGGCCCGGACCCAGTACTTC. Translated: CASSVGGARTQYF. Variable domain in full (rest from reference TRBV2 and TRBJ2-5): EPEVTQTPSHQVTQMGQEVILRCVPISNHLYFYWYRQILGQKVEFLVSFYNNEISEKSEIFDDQFSVERPDGSNFTLKIRSTKLEDSAMYFCASSVGGARTQYFGPGTRLLVL.